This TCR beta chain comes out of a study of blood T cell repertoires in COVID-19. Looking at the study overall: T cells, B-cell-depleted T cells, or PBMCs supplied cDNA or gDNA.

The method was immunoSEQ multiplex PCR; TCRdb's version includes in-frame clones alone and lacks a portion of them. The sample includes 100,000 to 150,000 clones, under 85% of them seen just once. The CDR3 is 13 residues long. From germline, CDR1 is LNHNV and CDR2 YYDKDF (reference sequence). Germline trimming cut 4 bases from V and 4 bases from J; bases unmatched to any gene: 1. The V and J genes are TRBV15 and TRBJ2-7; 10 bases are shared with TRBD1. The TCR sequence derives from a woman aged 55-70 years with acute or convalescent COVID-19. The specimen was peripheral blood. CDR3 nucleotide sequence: TGTGCCACCAGCAAGGGACAGGGGTACGAGCAGTACTTC. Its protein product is CATSKGQGYEQYF.